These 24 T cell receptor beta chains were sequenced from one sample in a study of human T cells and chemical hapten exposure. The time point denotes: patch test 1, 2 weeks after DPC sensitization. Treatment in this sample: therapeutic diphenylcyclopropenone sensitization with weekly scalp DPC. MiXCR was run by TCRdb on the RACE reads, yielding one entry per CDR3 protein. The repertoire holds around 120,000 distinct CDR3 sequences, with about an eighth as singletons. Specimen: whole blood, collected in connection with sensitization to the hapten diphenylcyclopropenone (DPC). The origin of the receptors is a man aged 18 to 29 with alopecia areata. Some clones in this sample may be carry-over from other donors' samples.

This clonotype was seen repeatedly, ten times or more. The CDR3 region is CSVGDDSMNTEAFF. CDR3 DNA sequence: TGCAGCGTAGGAGACGACAGCATGAACACTGAAGCTTTCTTT. The genes are TRBV29-1 and TRBJ1-1; perhaps TRBD1 as D (5 bases). V shed 6 bases and J shed 0 bases, with 14 bases lying between them. This CDR3 spans 14 amino acids. The germline gives CDR1 SQVTM, CDR2 ANQGSEA.

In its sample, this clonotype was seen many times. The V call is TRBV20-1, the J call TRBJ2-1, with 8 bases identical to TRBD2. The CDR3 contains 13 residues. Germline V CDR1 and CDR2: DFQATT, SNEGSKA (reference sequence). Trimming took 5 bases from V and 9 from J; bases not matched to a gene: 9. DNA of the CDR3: TGCAGTGCTCGAATACTAGCGGACATTGAGCAGTTCTTC. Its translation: CSARILADIEQFF.

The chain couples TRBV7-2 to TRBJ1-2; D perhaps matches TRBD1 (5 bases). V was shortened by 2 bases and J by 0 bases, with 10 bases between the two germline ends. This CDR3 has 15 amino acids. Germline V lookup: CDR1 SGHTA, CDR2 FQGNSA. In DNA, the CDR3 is TGTGCCAGCAGCTTAAGACAGCTAGCTAACTATGGCTACACCTTC. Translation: CASSLRQLANYGYTF. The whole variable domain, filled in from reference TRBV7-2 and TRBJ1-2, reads GAGVSQSPSNKVTEKGKDVELRCDPISGHTALYWYRQSLGQGLEFLIYFQGNSAPDKSGLPSDRFSAERTGGSVSTLTIQRTQQEDSAVYLCASSLRQLANYGYTFGSGTRLTVV.

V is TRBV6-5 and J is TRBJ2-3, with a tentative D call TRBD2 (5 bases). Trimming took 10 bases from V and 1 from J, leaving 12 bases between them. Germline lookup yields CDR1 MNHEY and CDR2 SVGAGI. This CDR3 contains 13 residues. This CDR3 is CAIYARGTDTQYF. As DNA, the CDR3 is TGTGCCATCTACGCGCGGGGCACAGATACGCAGTATTTT.

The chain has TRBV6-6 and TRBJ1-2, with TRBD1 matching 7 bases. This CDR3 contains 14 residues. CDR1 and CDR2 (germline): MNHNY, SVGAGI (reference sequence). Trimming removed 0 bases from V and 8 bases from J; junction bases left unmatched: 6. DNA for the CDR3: TGTGCCAGCAGTTACTCGATAGAGGGGGCGGGCTACACCTTC. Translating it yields CASSYSIEGAGYTF.

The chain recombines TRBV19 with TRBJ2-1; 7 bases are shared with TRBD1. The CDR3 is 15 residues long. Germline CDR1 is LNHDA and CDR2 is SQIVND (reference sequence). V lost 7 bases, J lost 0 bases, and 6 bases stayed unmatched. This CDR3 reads CASTPAGGSYNEQFF. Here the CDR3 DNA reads TGTGCCAGTACCCCTGCAGGGGGCTCCTACAATGAGCAGTTCTTC.

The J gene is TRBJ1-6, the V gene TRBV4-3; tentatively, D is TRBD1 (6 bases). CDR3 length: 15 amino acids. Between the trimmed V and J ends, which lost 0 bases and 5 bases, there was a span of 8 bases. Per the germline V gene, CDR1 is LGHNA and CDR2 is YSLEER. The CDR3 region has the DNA TGCGCCAGCAGCCAAGACAGGGGCCATAATTCACCCCTCCACTTT. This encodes CASSQDRGHNSPLHF.

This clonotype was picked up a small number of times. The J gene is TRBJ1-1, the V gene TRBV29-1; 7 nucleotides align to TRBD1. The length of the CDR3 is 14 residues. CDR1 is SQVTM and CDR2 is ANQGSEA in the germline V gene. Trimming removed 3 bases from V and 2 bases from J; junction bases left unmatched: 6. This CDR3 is CSVEARGINTEAFF. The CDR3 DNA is TGCAGCGTTGAGGCCAGGGGGATTAACACTGAAGCTTTCTTT.

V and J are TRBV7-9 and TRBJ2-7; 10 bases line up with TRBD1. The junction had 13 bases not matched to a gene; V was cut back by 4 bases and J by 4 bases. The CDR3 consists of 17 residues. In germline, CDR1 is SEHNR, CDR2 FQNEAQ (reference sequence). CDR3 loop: CASSSAGTGVGAYEQYF. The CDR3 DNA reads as TGTGCCAGCAGCTCAGCCGGGACAGGGGTCGGAGCGTACGAGCAGTACTTC.

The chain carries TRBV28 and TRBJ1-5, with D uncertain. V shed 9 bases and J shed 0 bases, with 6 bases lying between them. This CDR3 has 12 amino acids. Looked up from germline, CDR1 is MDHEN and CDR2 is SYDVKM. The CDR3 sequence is CASLDSNQPQHF. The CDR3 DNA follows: TGTGCCAGTCTCGATAGCAATCAGCCCCAGCATTTT. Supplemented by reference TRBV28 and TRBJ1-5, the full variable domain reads DVKVTQSSRYLVKRTGEKVFLECVQDMDHENMFWYRQDPGLGLRLIYFSYDVKMKEKGDIPEGYSVSREKKERFSLILESASTNQTSMYLCASLDSNQPQHFGDGTRLSIL.

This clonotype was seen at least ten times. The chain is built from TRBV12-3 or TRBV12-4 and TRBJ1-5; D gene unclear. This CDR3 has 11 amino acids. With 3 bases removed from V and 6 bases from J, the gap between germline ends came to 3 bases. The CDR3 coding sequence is TGTGCCAGCAGTTTCAGTCAGCCCCAGCATTTT. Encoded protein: CASSFSQPQHF.

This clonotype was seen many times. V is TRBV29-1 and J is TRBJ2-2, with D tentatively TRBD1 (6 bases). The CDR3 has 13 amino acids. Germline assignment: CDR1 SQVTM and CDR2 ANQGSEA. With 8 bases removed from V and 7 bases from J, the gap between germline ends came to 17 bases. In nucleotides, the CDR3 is TGCAGCACCCGGACAGTTCCAGGCGGGGAGCTGTTTTTT. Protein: CSTRTVPGGELFF.

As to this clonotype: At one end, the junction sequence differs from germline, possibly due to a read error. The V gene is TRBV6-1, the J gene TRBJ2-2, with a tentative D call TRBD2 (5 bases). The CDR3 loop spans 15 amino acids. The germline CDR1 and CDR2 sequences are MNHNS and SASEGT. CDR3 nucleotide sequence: TGTGCCAGCAGTGAAGGGGTCTCGAACACCGGGGAGCTGCTTTTT. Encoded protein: CASSEGVSNTGELLF.

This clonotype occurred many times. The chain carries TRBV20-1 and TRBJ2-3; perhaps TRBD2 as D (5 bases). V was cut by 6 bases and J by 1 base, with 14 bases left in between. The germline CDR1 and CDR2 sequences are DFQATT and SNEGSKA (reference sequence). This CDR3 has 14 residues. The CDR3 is CSAESGKGTDTQYF. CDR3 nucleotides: TGCAGTGCAGAATCCGGGAAGGGCACAGATACGCAGTATTTT.

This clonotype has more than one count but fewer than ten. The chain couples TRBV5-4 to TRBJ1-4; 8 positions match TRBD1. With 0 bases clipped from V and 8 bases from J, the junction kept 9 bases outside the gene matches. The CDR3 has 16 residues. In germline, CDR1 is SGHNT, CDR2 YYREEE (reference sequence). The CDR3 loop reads CASSLDSGGEREKLFF. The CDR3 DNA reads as TGTGCCAGCAGCTTGGATTCAGGGGGCGAGAGAGAAAAACTGTTTTTT.

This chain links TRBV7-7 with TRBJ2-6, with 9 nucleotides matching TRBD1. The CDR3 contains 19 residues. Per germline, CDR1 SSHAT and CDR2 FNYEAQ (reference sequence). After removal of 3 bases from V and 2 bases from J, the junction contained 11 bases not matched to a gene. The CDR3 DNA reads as TGTGCCAGCAGCTTGGAGCCCGGGACAGGGCGGGCTGGGGCCAACGTCCTGACTTTC. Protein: CASSLEPGTGRAGANVLTF.

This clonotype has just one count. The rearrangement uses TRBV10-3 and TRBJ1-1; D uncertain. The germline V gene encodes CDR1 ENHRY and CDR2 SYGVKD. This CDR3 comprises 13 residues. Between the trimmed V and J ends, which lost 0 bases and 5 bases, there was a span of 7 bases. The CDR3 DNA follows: TGTGCCATCAGTGAGTCTCCCGGGACTGAAGCTTTCTTT. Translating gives CAISESPGTEAFF.

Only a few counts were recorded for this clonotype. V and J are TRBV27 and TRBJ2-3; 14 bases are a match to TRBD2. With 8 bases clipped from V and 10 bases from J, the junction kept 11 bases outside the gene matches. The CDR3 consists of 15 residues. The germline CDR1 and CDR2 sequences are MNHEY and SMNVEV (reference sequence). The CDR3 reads CASEGYGLAGGPQYF. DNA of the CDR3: TGTGCCAGCGAGGGGTACGGACTAGCGGGGGGCCCGCAGTATTTT.

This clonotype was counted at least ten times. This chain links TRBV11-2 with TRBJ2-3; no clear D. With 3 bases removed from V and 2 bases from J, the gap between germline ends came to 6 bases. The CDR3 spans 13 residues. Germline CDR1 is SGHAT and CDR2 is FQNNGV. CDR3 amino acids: CASSFDFTDTQYF. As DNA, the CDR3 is TGTGCCAGCAGCTTTGACTTCACAGATACGCAGTATTTT.

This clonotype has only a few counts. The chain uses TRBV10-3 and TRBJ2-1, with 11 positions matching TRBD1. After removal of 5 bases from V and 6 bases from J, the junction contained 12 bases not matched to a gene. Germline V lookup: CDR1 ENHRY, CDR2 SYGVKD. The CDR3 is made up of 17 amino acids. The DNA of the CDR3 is TGTGCCATCAGTCAACCCCCTAGGGACAGGGGGTCCAATGAGCAGTTCTTC. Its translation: CAISQPPRDRGSNEQFF.

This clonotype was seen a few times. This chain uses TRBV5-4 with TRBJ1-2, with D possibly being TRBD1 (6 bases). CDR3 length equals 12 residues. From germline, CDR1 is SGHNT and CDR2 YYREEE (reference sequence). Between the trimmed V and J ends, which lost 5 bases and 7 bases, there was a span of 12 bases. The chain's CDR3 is CASRSGQFGYTF. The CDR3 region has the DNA TGTGCCAGCAGATCCGGACAGTTTGGCTACACCTTC.

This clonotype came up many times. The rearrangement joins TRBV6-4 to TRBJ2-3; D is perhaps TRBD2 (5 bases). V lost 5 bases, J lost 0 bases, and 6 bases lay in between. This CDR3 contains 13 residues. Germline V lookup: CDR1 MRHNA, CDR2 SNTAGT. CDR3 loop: CASSRGSTDTQYF. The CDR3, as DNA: TGTGCCAGCAGTCGGGGTAGCACAGATACGCAGTATTTT.

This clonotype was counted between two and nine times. DNA of the CDR3: TGTGCCACCAATTCGCGAAAGACATCCGACGAGCAGACCCAGTACTTC. Amino acid sequence: CATNSRKTSDEQTQYF. J is TRBJ2-5 and V is TRBV15; the D is unclear. The CDR3 runs 16 residues. V shed 7 bases and J shed 6 bases, with 24 bases lying between them. Germline V CDR1 and CDR2: LNHNV, YYDKDF (reference sequence).

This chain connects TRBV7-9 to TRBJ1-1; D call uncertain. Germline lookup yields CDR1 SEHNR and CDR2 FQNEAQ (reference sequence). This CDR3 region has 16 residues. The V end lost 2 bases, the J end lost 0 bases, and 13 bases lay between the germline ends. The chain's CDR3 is CASSLSGSFMNTEAFF. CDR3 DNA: TGTGCCAGCAGCTTATCCGGCAGTTTTATGAACACTGAAGCTTTCTTT. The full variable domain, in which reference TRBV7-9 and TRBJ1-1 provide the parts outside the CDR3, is DTGVSQNPRHKITKRGQNVTFRCDPISEHNRLYWYRQTLGQGPEFLTYFQNEAQLEKSRLLSDRFSAERPKGSFSTLEIQRTEQGDSAMYLCASSLSGSFMNTEAFFGQGTRLTVV.